This TCR beta chain was found in a study of blood T cells in healthy people across ages. V was shortened by 7 bases and J by 4 bases, with 17 bases between the two germline ends. CDR1 is WSHSY and CDR2 is SAAADI in the germline V gene. The CDR3 has 14 amino acids. Primed by a sample-barcoded 5' primer and a J-beta primer mix, a second PCR proceeded for 7 to 11 cycles. TCRdb processed the 5' RACE reads anew with MiXCR; each CDR3 protein has one entry. Of around 800,000 distinct CDR3 sequences listed, approximately 55% are singletons. Input material: blood. The TCR sequence derives from a man at least 80 years old in good health. The chain uses TRBV10-2 and TRBJ2-7, with TRBD1 as a possible D gene (6 bases). The CDR3 nucleotides read TGCGCCAGCACATTCGACCAGGGGCCATACGAGCAGTACTTC. This translates into CASTFDQGPYEQYF.